The clone carrying this T cell receptor (beta chain) was observed at least ten times. Other DNA sequences in the sample encode the same CDR3. Nobody among the patients had been given any treatment before thyroid surgery. This sample was included in a study of metastatic and nonmetastatic thyroid tumors. The CDR3 is made up of 13 amino acids. Trimming took off 1 base at V and 7 bases at J, with 11 bases between the two ends. Germline-derived CDR1 and CDR2 are GTSNPN and SVGIG (reference sequence). With MiXCR, TCRdb reprocessed the PCR reads. The table lists tens of thousands of clones, less than 20% of them singletons.

The source material was tumor tissue. The V gene is TRBV30, the J gene TRBJ1-5, with D tentatively TRBD1 (5 bases). The TCR sequence derives from a female donor with papillary thyroid cancer or a benign thyroid nodule (not recorded which). Some clones in this sample may be carry-over from other donors' samples. CDR3 nucleotides: TGTGCCTGGAGTGGGGGGGATGGACAGCCCCAGCATTTT. Protein: CAWSGGDGQPQHF.